Presented here are 16 T cell receptor beta chains from one specimen sequenced in a study of CD8+ T cells in alopecia areata. Extraction and reverse transcription of RNA yielded cDNA as the sequencing template. This table comes from immunoSEQ multiplex PCR, and its TCRdb copy is limited to in-frame clones, with some not included. The table lists 290,000 or so clones, no singletons, with roughly 1.2% in the top ten. Combined cutaneous lymph node cells underwent sorting by CD4, CD8alpha, NKG2D, NKG2ACE and additional markers. Sequenced sample: CD4+ T cells sorted from a lymph node. The receptors come from a C3H/HeJ mouse with alopecia areata. The mice in this strain carry MHC haplotype H2-k.

This clone was detected a few times. Mouse gene names and germline throughout. Read data end 4 residues before the CDR3 end; the end is taken from the germline J gene. This chain joins TRBV17 and TRBJ1-1; D remains unclear. CDR1 and CDR2 from the germline V gene are MNHDT and YYDKIL. V was pared by 1 base and J by 1 base, with 4 bases between. The CDR3 contains 13 residues. The CDR3 sequence: CASSRGRNTEVFF. CDR3 DNA, as far as it was read: TGTGCTAGCAGTAGAGGCAGAAACACA.

With respect to this clone: The genes and germline here are from mouse. The CDR3 is cut off 4 residues early in the read; its end comes from the germline J gene. The J gene is TRBJ1-2, the V gene TRBV13-2; D is possibly TRBD1 (6 bases). The CDR3 consists of 14 residues. Germline CDR1 NNHNN, CDR2 SYGAGS (reference sequence). With 1 base removed from V and 2 bases from J, the gap between germline ends came to 9 bases. CDR3 sequence: CASGDRDNNSDYTF. The covered CDR3 bases are TGTGCCAGCGGTGATCGGGACAATAACTCC.

This clone was seen only a few times. These gene names are mouse names. Read coverage stops 4 residues before the CDR3 terminus; the germline J gene supplies the remainder. Other DNA sequences of this sample code for an identical CDR3. The chain combines TRBV13-1 with TRBJ2-7, with D tentatively TRBD1 (6 bases). The CDR3 loop spans 14 amino acids. In germline, CDR1 is NSHNY, CDR2 SYGAGN. V was pared by 0 bases and J by 3 bases, with 10 bases between. CDR3 region: CASSDAGALYEQYF. Partial CDR3 DNA: TGTGCCAGCAGTGATGCAGGGGCCCTCTAT.

This clone was detected only a few times. Gene names and germline match the mouse. The DNA ends 4 residues before the CDR3 does, and the rest of the CDR3 is filled in from the germline J gene. The sample has other DNA sequences that encode this CDR3 too. This rearrangement joins TRBV1 to TRBJ2-3; D may be TRBD2 (6 bases). The CDR3 sequence is 15 residues long. Germline V CDR1 and CDR2: NSQYPW, LRSPGD (reference sequence). V was trimmed by 1 base and J by 0 bases, leaving 8 bases between them. This CDR3 is CTCSAVLGSAETLYF. Incomplete CDR3 DNA: TGCACCTGCAGTGCAGTGCTGGGGAGTGCAGAA.

This clone has more than one count but fewer than ten. A much more abundant neighbour one base away suggests this may be a read error. Mouse gene names apply. The DNA ends 4 residues before the CDR3 does, and the rest of the CDR3 is filled in from the germline J gene. The genes are TRBV19 and TRBJ1-2; 10 bases map to TRBD1. There are 14 residues in the CDR3. Trimming at V came to 4 bases and at J to 2 bases, leaving 2 bases not matched to a gene. CDR1 and CDR2 (germline): FNHDT, SITEND (reference sequence). CDR3 residues: CASSGGQGNSDYTF. CDR3 DNA, as far as it was read: TGTGCCAGCAGTGGGGGACAGGGGAACTCC.

This clone was observed a few times. Here the gene names and germline are mouse. CDR3 in amino acids: CASSAPGQGISDYTF. CDR3 DNA, as far as it was read: TGTGCCAGCAGTGCCCCGGGACAGGGGATCTCC. The V gene is TRBV13-3, the J gene TRBJ1-2; 10 bases match TRBD1. The CDR3 extends 4 residues past the end of the read, so its final part is completed from the germline J gene. J lost 4 bases, V lost 3 bases, and 6 bases had no gene match. Germline CDR1 and CDR2: NNHDY and SYVADS. There are 15 residues in the CDR3.

This clone was picked up a small number of times. Gene names are mouse gene names. The read is 4 residues too short to cover the CDR3 end, so that end is filled in from the germline J gene. The chain combines TRBV13-3 with TRBJ2-5; D uncertain. The V gene's germline CDR1 is NNHDY and CDR2 SYVADS. The length of the CDR3 is 12 residues. This chain's CDR3 is CASSLGRDTQYF. The DNA read from the CDR3 is TGTGCCAGCAGCCTCGGCAGGGAC.

The sample holds a few counts of this clone. Here the gene names and germline are mouse. Coverage ceases 3 residues before the CDR3 finishes, and the germline J gene fills in the end. The chain employs TRBV19 and TRBJ1-6, with a tentative D call TRBD1 (5 bases). TRBJ1-6 is an ORF, and what it does is uncertain. The CDR3 extends over 15 amino acids. Germline CDR1 FNHDT, CDR2 SITEND (reference sequence). Trimming took off 0 bases at V and 7 bases at J, with 11 bases between the two ends. This chain's CDR3 is CASSIAEGWNSPLYF. The sequenced part of the CDR3 DNA is TGTGCCAGCAGTATAGCCGAGGGGTGGAATTCGCCC.

Points on this clone: All gene names here are mouse names. The read gets to within 4 residues of the CDR3 end, and the germline J gene fills in the rest. The rearrangement links TRBV5 to TRBJ2-1; 10 bases fit TRBD1. This CDR3 spans 14 amino acids. CDR1 is LGHNA, CDR2 YNLKQL, per germline (reference sequence). The J segment lost 6 bases and the V segment lost 6 bases, leaving 5 bases of the junction unmatched. CDR3 residues: CASRLRTGGAEQFF. CDR3 bases read: TGTGCCAGCAGGCTCAGGACAGGGGGTGCT.

On this clone itself: Gene names and germline refer to mouse. The CDR3 goes on 3 residues after the read ends, and that part is filled in from the germline J gene. Additional DNA sequences in this sample encode the identical CDR3. The chain joins TRBV19 to TRBJ1-6; TRBD1 agrees at 7 bases. TRBJ1-6 is an ORF for which the function is uncertain. Germline CDR1 is FNHDT and CDR2 is SITEND (reference sequence). The J segment lost 2 bases and the V segment lost 5 bases, leaving 1 base of the junction unmatched. This CDR3 region has 14 residues. CDR3 in amino acids: CASRQGAYNSPLYF. The CDR3 DNA, read in part, is TGTGCCAGCAGGCAGGGGGCCTATAATTCGCCC.

This clone has just a few counts. The gene symbols are mouse symbols. The read halts 4 residues ahead of the CDR3 end, with the missing end drawn from the germline J gene. The chain employs TRBV13-1 and TRBJ2-1; TRBD1 matches 9 bases. The CDR3 runs to 14 residues. Germline loops: CDR1 NSHNY, CDR2 SYGAGN. CDR3 in amino acids: CASSPGTGRAEQFF. CDR3 DNA (partial): TGTGCCAGCAGTCCCGGGACAGGGAGGGCT.

As concerns this clone: Gene names are the mouse ones. Coverage ceases 4 residues before the CDR3 finishes, and the germline J gene fills in the end. The sample carries other DNA sequences with the same CDR3. The chain links TRBV31 to TRBJ2-5, with 8 bases that match TRBD1. Germline CDR1 GKSSPN, CDR2 SITVG. The CDR3 runs to 14 residues. The CDR3 reads CAWSLGQGKDTQYF. The covered CDR3 bases are TGTGCCTGGAGTCTCGGACAGGGTAAAGAC.

This clone has only a few counts. Gene names and germline match the mouse. The read comes to an end 4 residues before the CDR3 does, leaving the germline J gene to fill in the end. The chain is built from TRBV13-1 and TRBJ2-1; a possible D gene is TRBD2 (6 bases). The CDR3 has 15 amino acids. Trimming stripped 0 bases from V and 0 bases from J, with 7 bases between. Germline loops: CDR1 NSHNY, CDR2 SYGAGN. The CDR3 DNA, read in part, is TGTGCCAGCAGTGATGGACTGGTTAACTATGCT. As protein: CASSDGLVNYA. The whole CDR3 sequence is CASSDGLVNYAEQFF.

In regard to this clone: Gene names follow the mouse nomenclature. Read sequence stops 4 residues before the CDR3 end, and the germline J gene provides the missing end. The chain has TRBV13-3 and TRBJ2-3; a weak D match, TRBD1 (6 bases). The CDR3 is 14 residues long. Germline V CDR1 and CDR2: NNHDY, SYVADS. V was shortened by 6 bases and J by 0 bases, with 11 bases between the two germline ends. The CDR3 loop reads CASNPDSSAETLYF. The covered CDR3 bases are TGTGCCAGCAACCCGGACAGTAGTGCAGAA.

This clone was seen more than once but under ten times. Gene names refer to mouse genes. With the read ending 4 residues before the CDR3 end, the germline J gene is used to fill in that end. The chain is built from TRBV13-3 and TRBJ1-2; D is unresolved. Trimming took off 4 bases at V and 0 bases at J, with 10 bases between the two ends. Germline-derived CDR1 and CDR2 are NNHDY and SYVADS. The CDR3 runs to 14 residues. This CDR3 reads CASSHRNANSDYTF. CDR3 DNA (partial): TGTGCCAGCAGTCACAGAAATGCAAACTCC.

As to this clone: Mouse names are used for the genes. Other DNA sequences in the same sample also yield this CDR3. The DNA read from the CDR3 is TGTGCCTGGAGTCCAGACTGGGGGGGTTAT. This encodes CAWSPDWGGY. The CDR3 in its entirety is CAWSPDWGGYEQYF. The V and J genes are TRBV31 and TRBJ2-7; 11 positions agree with TRBD2. The read gets to within 4 residues of the CDR3 end, and the germline J gene fills in the rest. The germline CDR1 and CDR2 sequences are GKSSPN and SITVG. This CDR3 contains 14 residues.